Below are 26 T cell receptor beta chains sequenced from a single sample in a study of blood T cell repertoires in COVID-19. Clones were sequenced by immunoSEQ multiplex PCR, and TCRdb holds only the in-frame ones, with some missing. Altogether a few hundred thousand clones are present, about 90% being singletons, with the ten largest covering about 2.9%. Sequences were obtained from peripheral blood. The source is a woman aged 25 to 39 with COVID-19, enrolled during active disease.

This clone appeared a few times. The chain carries TRBV6-5 and TRBJ2-3; TRBD1 matches 10 bases. Germline CDR1 and CDR2: MNHEY and SVGAGI. The CDR3 contains 14 residues. V gave up 11 bases and J gave up 4 bases; unmatched junction bases: 9. CDR3 nucleotides: TGTGCCGGAATGGACAGGGGGGTCGCAGATACGCAGTATTTT. This gives the protein CAGMDRGVADTQYF.

CDR3 amino acids: CASSLGMGTGGQWFSGNTIYF. The CDR3 DNA sequence: TGTGCCAGCAGCTTAGGGATGGGGACAGGGGGCCAGTGGTTCTCTGGAAACACCATATATTTT. V is TRBV7-8 and J is TRBJ1-3; 12 bases map to TRBD1. The CDR3 consists of 21 residues. Germline V gene lookup returns CDR1 SGHVS and CDR2 FQNEAQ. V was pared by 1 base and J by 0 bases, with 13 bases of the junction left unmatched.

The rearrangement links TRBV19 to TRBJ1-1, with unresolved D. The CDR3 is made up of 14 amino acids. Germline loops: CDR1 LNHDA, CDR2 SQIVND (reference sequence). Trimming shortened V by 3 bases and J by 0 bases, and 8 bases separated the two germline ends. DNA of the CDR3: TGTGCCAGTAGTATTAGCTATATGAACACTGAAGCTTTCTTT. It yields the protein CASSISYMNTEAFF.

This clone was counted once. This chain connects TRBV2 to TRBJ2-2, with 7 bases aligning to TRBD2. This CDR3 is built from 15 residues. Germline CDR1 and CDR2: SNHLY and FYNNEI. With 9 bases clipped from V and 7 bases from J, the junction kept 14 bases outside the gene matches. As DNA, the CDR3 is TGTGCCAGTAGGGGAGCGGGCGGGAGAGGCGGGGAGCTGTTTTTT. Its translation is CASRGAGGRGGELFF.

J is TRBJ2-7 and V is TRBV28; TRBD1 agrees at 10 bases. The CDR3 has 15 amino acids. CDR1 and CDR2 from the germline V gene are MDHEN and SYDVKM. The V and J ends lost 2 bases and 4 bases, in that order; junction bases with no gene match: 5. The CDR3 loop reads CASSLPGTGEYEQYF. The CDR3 DNA is TGTGCCAGCAGTTTACCCGGGACAGGGGAATACGAGCAGTACTTC. Full variable domain (outside the CDR3, taken from reference TRBV28 and TRBJ2-7): DVKVTQSSRYLVKRTGEKVFLECVQDMDHENMFWYRQDPGLGLRLIYFSYDVKMKEKGDIPEGYSVSREKKERFSLILESASTNQTSMYLCASSLPGTGEYEQYFGPGTRLTVT.

The chain uses TRBV29-1 and TRBJ2-5; a possible D gene is TRBD2 (6 bases). CDR3 length: 11 amino acids. Germline V CDR1 and CDR2: SQVTM, ANQGSEA. V shed 6 bases and J shed 8 bases, with 13 bases lying between them. The CDR3 DNA reads TGCAGCGTGAAGGAGGGAGCTACCCAGTACTTC. Translating it yields CSVKEGATQYF.

This clone has more than one count but fewer than ten. The chain links TRBV15 to TRBJ1-5; 11 nucleotides align to TRBD1. The CDR3 spans 15 residues. With 4 bases clipped from V and 7 bases from J, the junction kept 6 bases outside the gene matches. Germline V lookup: CDR1 LNHNV, CDR2 YYDKDF (reference sequence). The CDR3 sequence: CATSTRTGGGQPQHF. Written as DNA, the CDR3 is TGTGCCACCAGCACCCGGACAGGGGGCGGGCAGCCCCAGCATTTT.

The chain uses TRBV5-1 and TRBJ2-7, with 13 bases matching TRBD2. CDR3 size: 15 residues. Looked up from germline, CDR1 is SGHRS and CDR2 is YFSETQ. V was pared by 4 bases and J by 3 bases, with 4 bases of the junction left unmatched. CDR3 protein: CASSTGTSGDYEQYF. The CDR3, as DNA: TGCGCCAGCAGCACCGGGACTAGCGGGGACTACGAGCAGTACTTC.

The chain employs TRBV7-2 and TRBJ2-1; 11 bases are shared with TRBD2. The CDR3 runs 16 residues. Germline assignment: CDR1 SGHTA and CDR2 FQGNSA. The ends lost 5 bases at V and 0 bases at J; junction bases unmatched: 3. In DNA, the CDR3 is TGTGCCAGCAGCCGTAGCGGGGGGGCCTCCTACAATGAGCAGTTCTTC. Protein: CASSRSGGASYNEQFF.

The count of this clone is one. V is TRBV4-2 and J is TRBJ2-7; 9 bases are a match to TRBD1. The V and J ends lost 3 bases and 2 bases, in that order; junction bases with no gene match: 5. Germline lookup yields CDR1 LGHNA and CDR2 YNFKEQ. This CDR3 is 15 amino acids long. CDR3 sequence (DNA): TGTGCCAGCAGCCACGGACAGGGGCAACCCTACGAGCAGTACTTC. Encoded protein: CASSHGQGQPYEQYF.

This sequence joins TRBV28 and TRBJ1-5, with D maybe TRBD1 (5 bases). CDR1 MDHEN and CDR2 SYDVKM come from the germline V gene. V dropped 4 bases and J dropped 5 bases, with 12 bases sitting between them. The CDR3 has 14 amino acids. The CDR3 spells CASSWRGFYQPQHF. For the CDR3, the DNA is TGTGCCAGCAGTTGGAGGGGCTTCTATCAGCCCCAGCATTTT.

In this sample, this clone turned up a few times. In the same sample, other DNA sequences code for this CDR3. The chain uses TRBV18 and TRBJ1-1; D gene unclear. Trimming removed 6 bases at V and 1 base at J, with 9 bases between. The CDR3 covers 13 residues. CDR1 is KGHSH, CDR2 LQKENI, per germline. The CDR3 sequence: CASSSGQNTEAFF. In DNA form, the CDR3 reads TGTGCCAGCTCCTCGGGTCAGAACACTGAAGCTTTCTTT.

This chain uses TRBV11-2 with TRBJ2-3; 8 bases line up with TRBD1. The CDR3 covers 15 residues. The J segment lost 6 bases and the V segment lost 1 base, leaving 6 bases of the junction unmatched. CDR1 and CDR2 from the germline V gene are SGHAT and FQNNGV. DNA of the CDR3: TGTGCCAGCAGCTTAGCAGCTGACAGGGGTGATACGCAGTATTTT. Amino acid sequence: CASSLAADRGDTQYF.

This chain connects TRBV15 to TRBJ1-2, with TRBD1 matching 7 bases. The CDR3 totals 14 residues. V dropped 3 bases and J dropped 2; count of bases not matched to a gene: 3. CDR1 is LNHNV, CDR2 YYDKDF, per germline (reference sequence). This chain's CDR3 is CATSRDRINYGYTF. DNA for the CDR3: TGTGCCACCAGCAGGGACAGGATAAACTATGGCTACACCTTC.

V is TRBV7-9 and J is TRBJ1-4; D unclear. Germline CDR1 SEHNR, CDR2 FQNEAQ (reference sequence). Between the trimmed V and J ends, which lost 2 bases and 12 bases, there was a span of 10 bases. The CDR3 consists of 12 residues. The CDR3 region has the DNA TGTGCCAGCAGCTTATCGGTCGTGGAACTGTTTTTT. Translation gives CASSLSVVELFF.

This chain uses TRBV7-9 with TRBJ1-2, with TRBD1 identical over 10 bases. The CDR3 contains 19 residues. Germline V CDR1 and CDR2: SEHNR, FQNEAQ (reference sequence). With 2 bases clipped from V and 3 bases from J, the junction kept 15 bases outside the gene matches. The CDR3 region is CASSLYRDRGVSVDYGYTF. In nucleotides, the CDR3 is TGTGCCAGCAGCTTATACCGGGACAGGGGTGTTTCGGTAGACTATGGCTACACCTTC.

The rearrangement links TRBV7-9 to TRBJ2-7, with a weak D call TRBD1 (6 bases). There are 15 residues in the CDR3. Looked up from germline, CDR1 is SEHNR and CDR2 is FQNEAQ (reference sequence). Trimming took off 4 bases at V and 4 bases at J, with 17 bases between the two ends. CDR3 region: CASSYSDRPSYEQYF. The CDR3 bases are TGTGCCAGCAGCTATTCCGACAGGCCGAGTTACGAGCAGTACTTC.

The V call is TRBV2, the J call TRBJ1-4, with 8 bases identical to TRBD1. Losses at the gene ends were 6 bases for V and 5 bases for J; bases not matched to a gene: 5. Germline CDR1 is SNHLY and CDR2 is FYNNEI. The CDR3 contains 14 residues. The CDR3 loop reads CASSPGQVNEKLFF. In DNA form, the CDR3 reads TGTGCCAGCAGCCCGGGACAGGTGAATGAAAAACTGTTTTTT.

The rearrangement links TRBV5-6 to TRBJ2-7; tentative D call: TRBD1 (5 bases). Germline V gene sequence: CDR1 SGHDT, CDR2 YYEEEE. V was pared by 0 bases and J by 6 bases, with 22 bases between. The CDR3 is 17 amino acids. The CDR3 sequence: CASSLAVGAQRGLEQYF. The CDR3 bases are TGTGCCAGCAGCTTGGCGGTTGGGGCCCAAAGAGGTCTCGAGCAGTACTTC.

This rearrangement joins TRBV5-8 to TRBJ1-2; 12 bases map to TRBD1. After removal of 7 bases from V and 1 base from J, the junction contained 11 bases not matched to a gene. This CDR3 is 17 amino acids long. In germline, CDR1 is SGHTS, CDR2 YDEGEE. The CDR3 here is CASRFGTGGAGNYGYTF. The CDR3 bases are TGTGCCAGCCGGTTTGGGACAGGGGGCGCCGGTAACTATGGCTACACCTTC.

The V and J genes are TRBV5-4 and TRBJ1-3; D might be TRBD1 (5 bases). Trimming cost V 0 bases and J 2 bases, with 15 bases left between them. CDR1 is SGHNT and CDR2 is YYREEE in the germline V gene (reference sequence). CDR3 size: 17 residues. The CDR3 DNA follows: TGTGCCAGCAGCTTGGACGGGGGACGGTCAACTGGAAACACCATATATTTT. This gives the protein CASSLDGGRSTGNTIYF.

The chain couples TRBV19 to TRBJ1-5; 9 nucleotides line up with TRBD1. The junction had 11 bases not matched to a gene; V was cut back by 3 bases and J by 11 bases. CDR3 length: 15 residues. CDR1 is LNHDA and CDR2 is SQIVND in the germline V gene (reference sequence). The CDR3 protein is CASSIPGTGTSAQHF. DNA of the CDR3: TGTGCCAGTAGTATCCCCGGGACAGGGACCTCAGCCCAGCATTTT. The full variable domain, its missing parts supplied by reference TRBV19 and TRBJ1-5, is DGGITQSPKYLFRKEGQNVTLSCEQNLNHDAMYWYRQDPGQGLRLIYYSQIVNDFQKGDIAEGYSVSREKKESFPLTVTSAQKNPTAFYLCASSIPGTGTSAQHFGDGTRLSIL.

The rearrangement joins TRBV27 to TRBJ1-1; 9 nucleotides line up with TRBD1. Germline CDR1 and CDR2: MNHEY and SMNVEV (reference sequence). The length of the CDR3 is 15 residues. Unmatched junction bases numbered 4, after V lost 2 bases and J lost 3 bases. Written as DNA, the CDR3 is TGTGCCAGCAGTTTAAGAGGGACAGGGTACACTGAAGCTTTCTTT. This sequence encodes CASSLRGTGYTEAFF.

This sequence joins TRBV28 and TRBJ1-2, with a tentative D call TRBD1 (6 bases). The germline CDR1 and CDR2 sequences are MDHEN and SYDVKM. The CDR3 length is 12 residues. V was cut by 10 bases and J by 7 bases, with 16 bases left in between. CDR3 loop: CAILPQGGGYTF. In DNA, the CDR3 is TGTGCCATCCTACCACAGGGCGGTGGCTACACCTTC.

This chain links TRBV15 with TRBJ1-6, with 10 nucleotides matching TRBD1. This CDR3 has 19 residues. Per the germline V gene, CDR1 is LNHNV and CDR2 is YYDKDF (reference sequence). Germline trimming cut 3 bases from V and 10 bases from J; bases unmatched to any gene: 18. Written as DNA, the CDR3 is TGTGCCACCAGCAGGGACGCACCGGGACAGGGGAAATTCGGCTCACCCCTCCACTTT. Its protein product is CATSRDAPGQGKFGSPLHF. Based on the CDR3 plus reference TRBV15 and TRBJ1-6, the full variable domain is DAMVIQNPRYQVTQFGKPVTLSCSQTLNHNVMYWYQQKSSQAPKLLFHYYDKDFNNEADTPDNFQSRRPNTSFCFLDIRSPGLGDTAMYLCATSRDAPGQGKFGSPLHFGNGTRLTVT.

The genes are TRBV5-1 and TRBJ2-1; 11 bases align to TRBD2. V trimming: 0 bases; J trimming: 3 bases; junction bases outside the gene matches: 8. The CDR3 sequence is 18 residues long. The germline V gene has CDR1 SGHRS and CDR2 YFSETQ. CDR3 in amino acids: CASSLAPLAGGFYNEQFF. CDR3 coding DNA: TGCGCCAGCAGCTTGGCCCCTCTAGCGGGGGGTTTCTACAATGAGCAGTTCTTC. The variable domain in full, with the rest retrieved from reference TRBV5-1 and TRBJ2-1, is KAGVTQTPRYLIKTRGQQVTLSCSPISGHRSVSWYQQTPGQGLQFLFEYFSETQRNKGNFPGRFSGRQFSNSRSEMNVSTLELGDSALYLCASSLAPLAGGFYNEQFFGPGTRLTVL.